The next 29 T cell receptor beta chains were all read from a single sample in a study of T-cell reconstitution after alpha-beta-depleted transplantation in children. TCRbeta library preparation incorporated unique molecular identifiers. TCRdb fed the PCR reads into MiXCR, producing one record per CDR3 protein. This sample has just over 350,000 distinct CDR3 sequences, with less than 15% found just once. The sequenced sample was PBMCs, obtained from the stem cell graft. Every receptor here comes from a human donor who donated a stem cell graft to a child with Fanconi anemia.

The J gene is TRBJ2-2, the V gene TRBV15; D remains unclear. This CDR3 contains 13 residues. The ends were cut back, 0 bases at V and 6 bases at J, with 5 bases in the middle. The germline gives CDR1 LNHNV, CDR2 YYDKDF (reference sequence). The CDR3 DNA reads as TGTGCCACCAGCAGAGATGGGTCCGGGGAGCTGTTTTTT. Residues: CATSRDGSGELFF.

This clonotype was recorded at least ten times. The chain has TRBV6-1 and TRBJ1-3; no reliable D call. This CDR3 has 14 amino acids. The V end was cut by 10 bases, the J end by 2 bases, with 15 bases between. CDR1 MNHNS and CDR2 SASEGT come from the germline V gene. The CDR3 DNA sequence: TGTGCCACCTCGGTTACAGCTCCTGGAAACACCATATATTTT. Residues: CATSVTAPGNTIYF.

The rearrangement uses TRBV5-6 and TRBJ2-7; D gene ambiguous. This CDR3 has 11 amino acids. The V end was cut by 2 bases, the J end by 4 bases, with 4 bases between. Germline V gives CDR1 SGHDT, CDR2 YYEEEE. The DNA of the CDR3 is TGTGCCAGCAGCTTCAAATACGAGCAGTACTTC. Protein: CASSFKYEQYF. Full variable domain (missing parts from reference TRBV5-6 and TRBJ2-7): DAGVTQSPTHLIKTRGQQVTLRCSPKSGHDTVSWYQQALGQGPQFIFQYYEEEERQRGNFPDRFSGHQFPNYSSELNVNALLLGDSALYLCASSFKYEQYFGPGTRLTVT.

This clonotype was recorded a few times. CDR3 DNA sequence: TGCAGTGCTAGAGATGATCGAGCGGGGAAAGGCTCCTACAATGAGCAGTTCTTC. Translation gives CSARDDRAGKGSYNEQFF. The chain joins TRBV20-1 to TRBJ2-1; 7 bases map to TRBD2. This CDR3 is 18 amino acids long. Trimming at V came to 0 bases and at J to 0 bases, leaving 11 bases not matched to a gene. In germline, CDR1 is DFQATT, CDR2 SNEGSKA (reference sequence).

The chain has TRBV20-1 and TRBJ2-7; TRBD1 is a possible D gene (6 bases). This CDR3 has 15 residues. In germline, CDR1 is DFQATT, CDR2 SNEGSKA (reference sequence). The V gene lost 1 base and the J gene lost 3 bases, with 16 bases spanning the gap. The CDR3 nucleotides are TGCAGTGCTAGAGGGGAACAGGGAACTCGCTACGAGCAGTACTTC. Translated: CSARGEQGTRYEQYF.

This clonotype is a singleton in its sample. The chain uses TRBV3-1 and TRBJ2-7, with D possibly matching TRBD2 (6 bases). The CDR3 sequence is 14 residues long. The V and J ends lost 4 bases and 0 bases respectively, with 10 bases between them. Per the germline V gene, CDR1 is LGHDT and CDR2 is YNNKEL (reference sequence). In DNA form, the CDR3 reads TGTGCCAGCAGCCGGGCGGGGCTCTCCTACGAGCAGTACTTC. It yields the protein CASSRAGLSYEQYF.

This clonotype has only a few counts. V and J are TRBV5-1 and TRBJ2-7; 8 bases align to TRBD1. V lost 0 bases, J lost 6 bases, and 5 bases stayed unmatched. Looked up from germline, CDR1 is SGHRS and CDR2 is YFSETQ. The length of the CDR3 is 14 residues. For the CDR3, the DNA is TGCGCCAGCAGCTTGGATGGGACAGGCTTCGAGCAGTACGTC. Its translation is CASSLDGTGFEQYV.

This clonotype came up many times. The V call is TRBV27, the J call TRBJ2-7, with TRBD1 identical over 8 bases. J was trimmed by 3 bases and V by 5 bases; bases with no gene match: 9. The CDR3 contains 15 residues. Germline V gene data show CDR1 as MNHEY and CDR2 as SMNVEV (reference sequence). CDR3 amino acids: CASSQIGQGVYEQYF. For the CDR3, the DNA is TGTGCCAGCAGTCAAATCGGACAGGGTGTCTACGAGCAGTACTTC.

There are many counts of this clonotype. The rearrangement joins TRBV12-3 or TRBV12-4 to TRBJ2-3; 7 nucleotides match TRBD2. The CDR3 totals 14 residues. Losses at the gene ends were 4 bases for V and 1 base for J; bases not matched to a gene: 2. In nucleotides, the CDR3 is TGTGCCAGCAGTTACGCGGGAGGCACAGATACGCAGTATTTT. Its translation is CASSYAGGTDTQYF.

This clonotype was recorded a few times. The V and J genes are TRBV28 and TRBJ2-1, with 8 bases lining up with TRBD2. There are 13 residues in the CDR3. CDR1 and CDR2 (germline): MDHEN, SYDVKM. V trimming: 4 bases; J trimming: 8 bases; junction bases outside the gene matches: 4. CDR3 nucleotide sequence: TGTGCCAGCAGTTCAACGGGGGGGGATGAGCAGTTCTTC. Translation: CASSSTGGDEQFF.

This clonotype was seen repeatedly, ten times or more. The chain links TRBV18 to TRBJ2-7; D gene uncertain. The CDR3 extends over 13 amino acids. Trimming left V 5 bases short and J 5 bases short, with 13 bases between. CDR1 is KGHSH and CDR2 is LQKENI in the germline V gene. In DNA form, the CDR3 reads TGTGCCAGCTCAACTTCCCACACGAACGAGCAGTACTTC. Its translation is CASSTSHTNEQYF.

The J gene is TRBJ1-2, the V gene TRBV5-1; D is perhaps TRBD1 (5 bases). Trimming stripped 4 bases from V and 8 bases from J, with 15 bases between. The germline V gene encodes CDR1 SGHRS and CDR2 YFSETQ. The CDR3 consists of 13 residues. CDR3 amino acids: CASSRDLGEGYTF. In nucleotides, the CDR3 is TGCGCCAGCAGCCGGGACCTCGGGGAGGGCTACACCTTC.

This clonotype was recorded a few times. This chain joins TRBV4-3 and TRBJ2-3, with TRBD1 as a possible D gene (6 bases). Germline V CDR1 and CDR2: LGHNA, YSLEER. V was trimmed by 4 bases and J by 0 bases, leaving 14 bases between them. The CDR3 totals 16 residues. DNA for the CDR3: TGCGCCAGCAGCCCCCAGGGGCAGATCAGCACAGATACGCAGTATTTT. This gives the protein CASSPQGQISTDTQYF.

The chain combines TRBV24-1 with TRBJ2-1; D remains ambiguous. V was shortened by 1 base and J by 10 bases, with 7 bases between the two germline ends. The germline V gene has CDR1 KGHDR and CDR2 SFDVKD. This CDR3 comprises 12 residues. The CDR3: CATSDFNREQFF. Written as DNA, the CDR3 is TGTGCCACCAGTGATTTTAATCGCGAGCAGTTCTTC.

At least ten counts were recorded for this clonotype. The genes are TRBV4-3 and TRBJ2-1; D possibly matches TRBD1 or TRBD2 (8 bases each). Germline values: CDR1 LGHNA, CDR2 YSLEER. There are 17 residues in the CDR3. V shed 1 base and J shed 9 bases, with 22 bases lying between them. The CDR3 region is CASSQVAAGGAGGEQFF. CDR3 nucleotides: TGCGCCAGCAGCCAAGTCGCCGCAGGGGGCGCGGGAGGTGAGCAGTTCTTC.

Only a few counts were recorded for this clonotype. V gene TRBV9 combines with J gene TRBJ2-1; 12 bases line up with TRBD2. Germline V CDR1 and CDR2: SGDLS, YYNGEE. The J segment lost 6 bases and the V segment lost 3 bases, leaving 4 bases of the junction unmatched. CDR3 length: 15 amino acids. The CDR3 loop reads CASSATSGGPNEQFF. CDR3 DNA: TGTGCCAGCAGCGCTACTAGCGGGGGGCCCAATGAGCAGTTCTTC.

This clonotype has a handful of counts. This chain uses TRBV5-5 with TRBJ1-4; D is uncertain. The CDR3 runs 16 residues. Trimming took 0 bases from V and 2 from J, leaving 11 bases between them. CDR1 and CDR2 from the germline V gene are SGHKS and YYEKEE (reference sequence). CDR3 coding DNA: TGTGCCAGCAGCTTGGAACCGGGGTCGACTAATGAAAAACTGTTTTTT. Protein: CASSLEPGSTNEKLFF.

This clonotype has a count of ten or more. V is TRBV7-2 and J is TRBJ1-6; D is ambiguous. Germline V gene lookup returns CDR1 SGHTA and CDR2 FQGNSA. Trimming cost V 1 base and J 11 bases, with 15 bases left between them. CDR3 length: 15 amino acids. The CDR3 protein is CASSLEGGPWTPLHF. The CDR3, as DNA: TGTGCCAGCAGCTTAGAAGGCGGGCCGTGGACACCCCTCCACTTT.

This clonotype was counted a few times. For the CDR3, the DNA is TGTGCCAGCAGCTTTGAGCTACCAGATCAAGAGACCCAGTACTTC. Encoded protein: CASSFELPDQETQYF. The rearrangement uses TRBV7-8 and TRBJ2-5, with unresolved D. This CDR3 is built from 15 residues. V was shortened by 3 bases and J by 2 bases, with 13 bases between the two germline ends. Germline V CDR1 and CDR2: SGHVS, FQNEAQ.

The rearrangement uses TRBV18 and TRBJ2-2, with D maybe TRBD1 (5 bases). Trimming cost V 3 bases and J 7 bases, with 9 bases left between them. Looked up from germline, CDR1 is KGHSH and CDR2 is LQKENI. The CDR3 has 13 amino acids. The CDR3, as DNA: TGTGCCAGCTCACCCACGACAGACGGGGAGCTGTTTTTT. Translation gives CASSPTTDGELFF.

DNA of the CDR3: TGCAGTGCTATTAGCGGGGGGGGGAGGGGGGAGACCCAGTACTTC. Residues: CSAISGGGRGETQYF. The chain couples TRBV20-1 to TRBJ2-5, with 11 bases lining up with TRBD2. The ends lost 4 bases at V and 5 bases at J; junction bases unmatched: 9. CDR3 size: 15 residues. Germline loops: CDR1 DFQATT, CDR2 SNEGSKA (reference sequence).

This clonotype was found many times. The chain uses TRBV20-1 and TRBJ2-1; 16 bases align to TRBD2. CDR1 and CDR2 (germline): DFQATT, SNEGSKA (reference sequence). The CDR3 is 14 amino acids. Trimming took 5 bases from V and 7 from J; bases not matched to a gene: 2. This CDR3 is CSAPGLAGGNEQFF. CDR3 in DNA: TGCAGTGCTCCGGGACTAGCGGGGGGGAATGAGCAGTTCTTC.

In this sample, this clonotype turned up a few times. This chain connects TRBV9 to TRBJ1-1; D gene uncertain. The length of the CDR3 is 13 residues. The ends were cut back, 2 bases at V and 8 bases at J, with 13 bases in the middle. Germline V gene lookup returns CDR1 SGDLS and CDR2 YYNGEE. The CDR3 sequence is CASSVGSREEAFF. The CDR3 region has the DNA TGTGCCAGCAGCGTTGGGAGCCGGGAAGAAGCTTTCTTT.

The chain is built from TRBV3-1 and TRBJ2-7, with TRBD2 matching over 11 bases. The germline CDR1 and CDR2 sequences are LGHDT and YNNKEL (reference sequence). The junction had 9 bases not matched to a gene; V was cut back by 7 bases and J by 7 bases. The CDR3 runs to 14 residues. The CDR3 protein is CASTRGTSGREQYF. The CDR3 DNA sequence: TGTGCCAGCACCAGAGGAACTAGCGGGAGAGAGCAGTACTTC.

This clonotype was recorded a few times. The CDR3 reads CASSLEAGGPADTQYF. CDR3 sequence (DNA): TGCGCCAGCAGCTTGGAAGCGGGGGGGCCGGCAGATACGCAGTATTTT. This chain uses TRBV5-1 with TRBJ2-3; 10 bases are shared with TRBD2. J gave up 4 bases and V 0 bases, and 5 bases lay outside the gene matches. CDR3 length: 16 amino acids. Germline assignment: CDR1 SGHRS and CDR2 YFSETQ.

This clonotype was detected only a few times. V usage is TRBV18 and J usage is TRBJ2-5, with D maybe TRBD1 (5 bases). In germline, CDR1 is KGHSH, CDR2 LQKENI. The CDR3 runs 16 residues. Trimming stripped 2 bases from V and 5 bases from J, with 18 bases between. CDR3 nucleotides: TGTGCCAGCTCACCATACGTAGACTCCCCAGGGGAGACCCAGTACTTC. This codes for CASSPYVDSPGETQYF.

V and J are TRBV5-6 and TRBJ2-1, with TRBD2 as a possible D gene (5 bases). In germline, CDR1 is SGHDT, CDR2 YYEEEE. V was cut by 0 bases and J by 2 bases, with 9 bases left in between. This CDR3 spans 15 amino acids. CDR3 region: CASSLGRLPYNEQFF. The CDR3 nucleotides are TGTGCCAGCAGCTTGGGACGACTACCCTACAATGAGCAGTTCTTC. Full variable domain (remainder filled in from reference TRBV5-6 and TRBJ2-1): DAGVTQSPTHLIKTRGQQVTLRCSPKSGHDTVSWYQQALGQGPQFIFQYYEEEERQRGNFPDRFSGHQFPNYSSELNVNALLLGDSALYLCASSLGRLPYNEQFFGPGTRLTVL.

This clonotype was observed many times. The chain carries TRBV5-1 and TRBJ2-1, with 10 bases fitting TRBD1. Looked up from germline, CDR1 is SGHRS and CDR2 is YFSETQ. V trimming: 5 bases; J trimming: 6 bases; junction bases outside the gene matches: 8. CDR3 length equals 15 residues. The CDR3 is CASSDGTGVGNEQFF. The DNA for the CDR3 is TGCGCCAGCAGTGACGGGACAGGGGTGGGCAATGAGCAGTTCTTC.

J is TRBJ1-6 and V is TRBV6-5; no definite D call. This CDR3 region has 17 residues. V lost 0 bases and J 0 bases, leaving 9 bases between the germline ends. Looked up from germline, CDR1 is MNHEY and CDR2 is SVGAGI. The CDR3 region is CASSYSFTSSYNSPLHF. As DNA, the CDR3 is TGTGCCAGCAGTTACTCGTTCACTAGCTCCTATAATTCACCCCTCCACTTT.